Below are 10 T cell receptor beta chains sequenced from a single sample in a study of cytomegalovirus exposure and HLA in healthy donors. This PCR relied on a set of 60 Vbeta primers and 13 Jbeta primers. The method was immunoSEQ multiplex PCR; TCRdb's version includes in-frame clones alone and lacks a portion of them. The sample carries roughly 140,000 clones, roughly four fifths recorded once. Sequencing was carried out using PBMCs. All receptors come from a woman between 50 and 59 years old in good health and CMV-seronegative.

This clone appeared a few times. The chain recombines TRBV5-4 with TRBJ1-5; D possibly corresponds to TRBD1 (5 bases). Per the germline V gene, CDR1 is SGHNT and CDR2 is YYREEE (reference sequence). The CDR3 is 15 amino acids. Trimming left V 2 bases short and J 2 bases short, with 11 bases between. The CDR3 spells CASSLLPGGNQPQHF. The DNA for the CDR3 is TGTGCCAGCAGCTTACTGCCGGGGGGCAATCAGCCCCAGCATTTT.

This chain's CDR3 is CASSVDREQFF. The DNA for the CDR3 is TGTGCCAGCAGCGTAGACAGGGAGCAGTTCTTC. V is TRBV9 and J is TRBJ2-1; D perhaps matches TRBD1 (5 bases). The CDR3 extends over 11 amino acids. Germline V gene data show CDR1 as SGDLS and CDR2 as YYNGEE. Trimming stripped 0 bases from V and 10 bases from J, with 5 bases between.

V is TRBV28 and J is TRBJ1-2; 9 nucleotides align to TRBD1. Germline assignment: CDR1 MDHEN and CDR2 SYDVKM. The CDR3 covers 14 residues. J lost 6 bases, V lost 5 bases, and 7 bases had no gene match. The CDR3 coding sequence is TGTGCCAGCAGTCTCCCCTACAGGGGGCATGGCTACACCTTC. Translated, it gives CASSLPYRGHGYTF.

The gene calls are TRBV5-8 and TRBJ1-1; D is unresolved. CDR3 size: 12 residues. From germline, CDR1 is SGHTS and CDR2 YDEGEE. Trimming stripped 0 bases from V and 9 bases from J, with 9 bases between. The CDR3 here is CASSLVRSKAFF. CDR3 bases: TGTGCCAGCAGCTTGGTCCGGAGTAAAGCTTTCTTT.

This chain uses TRBV5-1 with TRBJ2-7; 10 bases line up with TRBD1. This CDR3 spans 15 amino acids. V lost 0 bases to trimming and J lost 5 bases; unmatched junction nucleotides: 5. Germline V gives CDR1 SGHRS, CDR2 YFSETQ. CDR3 residues: CASSLGGQGSNEQYF. The CDR3 DNA reads as TGCGCCAGCAGCTTGGGGGGACAGGGGTCGAACGAGCAGTACTTC. Complete variable domain (other parts from reference TRBV5-1 and TRBJ2-7): KAGVTQTPRYLIKTRGQQVTLSCSPISGHRSVSWYQQTPGQGLQFLFEYFSETQRNKGNFPGRFSGRQFSNSRSEMNVSTLELGDSALYLCASSLGGQGSNEQYFGPGTRLTVT.

This clone has just a few counts. V usage is TRBV7-2 and J usage is TRBJ2-7; D uncertain. V lost 1 base and J 6 bases, leaving 10 bases between the germline ends. CDR1 is SGHTA and CDR2 is FQGNSA in the germline V gene. The CDR3 has 13 residues. For the CDR3, the DNA is TGTGCCAGCAGCTTAGTTCTCGTCGGCGAGCAGTACTTC. As protein: CASSLVLVGEQYF.

The chain employs TRBV5-1 and TRBJ2-7; TRBD1 agrees at 11 bases. J gave up 7 bases and V 2 bases, and 8 bases lay outside the gene matches. This CDR3 contains 15 residues. The germline CDR1 and CDR2 sequences are SGHRS and YFSETQ. CDR3 region: CASSFQGQGAGEQYF. CDR3 bases: TGCGCCAGCAGCTTTCAAGGACAGGGGGCAGGAGAGCAGTACTTC.

This clone has only one observation. An end of the junction differs from the germline gene, which may be a read error. The genes are TRBV30 and TRBJ2-6, with D maybe TRBD2 (6 bases). The CDR3 runs 15 residues. Germline V gene sequence: CDR1 GTSNPN, CDR2 SVGIG (reference sequence). The CDR3 DNA follows: TGTGCCTGGAGCGCCCTGGGGGGTGGGCCCAACGTCCTGACTTTC. It specifies CAWSALGGGPNVLTF.

The rearrangement links TRBV10-3 to TRBJ1-1, with no clear D. Per the germline V gene, CDR1 is ENHRY and CDR2 is SYGVKD. This CDR3 region has 13 residues. The ends were cut back, 3 bases at V and 3 bases at J, with 8 bases in the middle. In DNA, the CDR3 is TGTGCCATCAGTGACCCCCTCTACACTGAAGCTTTCTTT. This encodes CAISDPLYTEAFF.

A remark on this clone: In the same sample, other DNA sequences code for this CDR3. The rearrangement links TRBV6-1 to TRBJ1-5; D perhaps matches TRBD1 (5 bases). The CDR3 runs 15 residues. Germline CDR1 and CDR2: MNHNS and SASEGT. V lost 5 bases to trimming and J lost 0 bases, with 11 bases between them. The CDR3 sequence: CASSRDSYSNQPQHF. The CDR3 region has the DNA TGTGCCAGCAGTCGTGACAGTTATAGCAATCAGCCCCAGCATTTT.